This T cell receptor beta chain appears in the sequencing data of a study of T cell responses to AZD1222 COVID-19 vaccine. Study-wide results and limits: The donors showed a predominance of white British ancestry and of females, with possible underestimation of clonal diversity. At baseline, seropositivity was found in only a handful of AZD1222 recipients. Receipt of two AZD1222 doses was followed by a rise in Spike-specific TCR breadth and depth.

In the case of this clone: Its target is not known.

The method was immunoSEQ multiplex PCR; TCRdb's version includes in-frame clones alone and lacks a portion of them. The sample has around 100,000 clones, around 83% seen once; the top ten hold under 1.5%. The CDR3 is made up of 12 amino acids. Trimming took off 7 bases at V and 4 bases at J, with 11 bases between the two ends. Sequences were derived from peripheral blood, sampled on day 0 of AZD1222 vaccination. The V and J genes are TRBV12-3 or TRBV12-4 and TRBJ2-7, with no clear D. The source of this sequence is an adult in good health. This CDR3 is CASTRTEYEQYF. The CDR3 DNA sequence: TGTGCCAGCACCCGAACCGAATACGAGCAGTACTTC.